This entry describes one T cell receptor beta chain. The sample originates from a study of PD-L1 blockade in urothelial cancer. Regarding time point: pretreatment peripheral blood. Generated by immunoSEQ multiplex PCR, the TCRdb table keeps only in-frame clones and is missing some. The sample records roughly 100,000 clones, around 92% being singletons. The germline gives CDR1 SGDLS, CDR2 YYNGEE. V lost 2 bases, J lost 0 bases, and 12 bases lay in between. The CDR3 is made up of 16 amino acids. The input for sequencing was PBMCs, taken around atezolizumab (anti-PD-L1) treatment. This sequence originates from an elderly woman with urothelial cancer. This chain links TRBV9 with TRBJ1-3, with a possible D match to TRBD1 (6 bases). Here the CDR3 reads CASSVADSHSGNTIYF. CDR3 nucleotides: TGTGCCAGCAGCGTTGCGGACAGCCACTCTGGAAACACCATATATTTT.